Listed below are T cell receptor beta chains from one sample, sequenced in a study of cytomegalovirus exposure and HLA in healthy donors. The repertoire was sequenced with immunoSEQ multiplex PCR; TCRdb's copy has only in-frame clones and lacks some. The top ten clones hold around 1.2% of a sample with approximately 140,000 clones, 80% of them seen once. Sequenced sample: PBMCs. Every receptor here comes from a male donor in good health and CMV-seropositive. The CDR3 runs from the conserved cysteine through the conserved F or W. A D gene is named only where the DNA matches it firmly. For some rows the clone size is stated as once, few or many, or as a class when expanded; others skip it.

j_gene: TRBJ1-6
d_gene: TRBD1
v_gene: TRBV27
abundance: NA
CDR3nt: TGTGCCAGCAGTTTAGGGACAGGGGTACGGCCCCTCCACTTT
CDR3aa: CASSLGTGVRPLHF

j_gene: TRBJ2-3
d_gene: NA
v_gene: TRBV28
abundance: NA
CDR3nt: TGTGCCAGCAGTTTCCCAGACACATATACGCAGTATTTT
CDR3aa: CASSFPDTYTQYF

j_gene: TRBJ1-5
d_gene: TRBD1
v_gene: TRBV2
abundance: few
CDR3nt: TGTGCCAGCAGTACAGACAGGGGGGGAGGCCAGCCCCAGCATTTT
CDR3aa: CASSTDRGGGQPQHF

j_gene: TRBJ2-1
d_gene: TRBD1
v_gene: TRBV5-1
abundance: NA
CDR3nt: TGCGCCACCAAGTTGGGACAGGGGGTTTTCAATGAGCAGTTCTTC
CDR3aa: CATKLGQGVFNEQFF

j_gene: TRBJ1-5
d_gene: TRBD1
v_gene: TRBV7-2
abundance: NA
CDR3nt: TGTGCCAGCAGCTTGCTAGGACAGGGTAGCAATCAGCCCCAGCATTTT
CDR3aa: CASSLLGQGSNQPQHF

j_gene: TRBJ1-1
d_gene: NA
v_gene: TRBV15
abundance: NA
CDR3nt: TGTGCCACCAGCAGAGGTGGTGCCTCAGACACTGAAGCTTTCTTT
CDR3aa: CATSRGGASDTEAFF

j_gene: TRBJ2-7
d_gene: NA
v_gene: TRBV9
abundance: NA
CDR3nt: TGTGCCAGCAGCGCGGGACACTCCCTCGAGCAGTACTTC
CDR3aa: CASSAGHSLEQYF

j_gene: TRBJ2-1
d_gene: TRBD1
v_gene: TRBV2
abundance: NA
CDR3nt: TGTGCCAGCAGTGAGTTTGGGGACAGTAACAATGAGCAGTTCTTC
CDR3aa: CASSEFGDSNNEQFF

j_gene: TRBJ2-1
d_gene: NA
v_gene: TRBV28
abundance: NA
CDR3nt: TGTGCCAGCAGTCGACTAAGCAATGAGCAGTTCTTC
CDR3aa: CASSRLSNEQFF

j_gene: TRBJ2-1
d_gene: TRBD2
v_gene: TRBV11-2
abundance: NA
CDR3nt: TGTGCCAGCAGCTTAGAAACTAGCGGGGGACCCAATGAGCAGTTCTTC
CDR3aa: CASSLETSGGPNEQFF

j_gene: TRBJ2-3
d_gene: TRBD2
v_gene: TRBV9
abundance: NA
CDR3nt: TGTGCCAGCAGCGTAGAATCTAGCGGGGGTGCTAGCACAGATACGCAGTATTTT
CDR3aa: CASSVESSGGASTDTQYF

j_gene: TRBJ1-6
d_gene: TRBD1
v_gene: TRBV10-3
abundance: NA
CDR3nt: TGTGCCATCAGTGACACCGGGACAGACTCACCCCTCCACTTT
CDR3aa: CAISDTGTDSPLHF

j_gene: TRBJ2-7
d_gene: NA
v_gene: TRBV6-1
abundance: few
CDR3nt: TGTGCCAGCATTTCACAGGCCCTACTCACCTACGAGCAGTACTTC
CDR3aa: CASISQALLTYEQYF

j_gene: TRBJ2-7
d_gene: NA
v_gene: TRBV7-9
abundance: NA
CDR3nt: TGTGCCAGCAGCTCCGGAGGTGAGAGCTCCTACGAGCAGTACTTC
CDR3aa: CASSSGGESSYEQYF

j_gene: TRBJ1-1
d_gene: NA
v_gene: TRBV28
abundance: NA
CDR3nt: TGTGCCAGCAGTTTAGACAGTTTTTTCCGGATGAACACTGAAGCTTTCTTT
CDR3aa: CASSLDSFFRMNTEAFF

j_gene: TRBJ2-1
d_gene: NA
v_gene: TRBV10-3
abundance: NA
CDR3nt: TGTGCCATCAGTGGGCGTTCAGGCGGGAACTCCTACAATGAGCAGTTCTTC
CDR3aa: CAISGRSGGNSYNEQFF

j_gene: TRBJ2-2
d_gene: NA
v_gene: TRBV7-3
abundance: NA
CDR3nt: TGTGCCAGCTCAATGGAGCGGACCGGGGAGCTGTTTTTT
CDR3aa: CASSMERTGELFF

j_gene: TRBJ2-7
d_gene: TRBD2
v_gene: TRBV15
abundance: NA
CDR3nt: TGTGCCACCAGCAGCCTACCATTTAGCGGGGCCTCCTACGAGCAGTACTTC
CDR3aa: CATSSLPFSGASYEQYF